This T cell receptor beta chain stems from a study of blood T cells in healthy people across ages (dated by TCRdb to the mid-2010s). Regarding the complete study: In model experiments, template switching captured roughly one uniquely barcoded TCR beta cDNA molecule for every two T cells. Using deep sequencing normalized with unique cDNA molecular identifiers, the study measured how TCR beta repertoire diversity changes with age. The donors were divided into four age groups: young (average roughly 17 years), middle-aged (about 40), aged (approximately 64) and long-lived (more than 75). To avoid experimental bias, donors of different ages were randomly spread across the sequencing lanes. The study analyzed two additional independent replicas of 1 million unique cDNA reads from the same blood draw for two donors, one aged 18 to 30 and one aged 80 or older. The paper's findings and limits, for the study overall: Bulk unsorted PBMC profiling prevented conclusive comparison of naive and antigen-experienced compartments. Compared with the aged group, the long-lived group had more naive CD4+ T cells, fewer expanded clones and increased TCR diversity, a pattern suggesting age selection. A strong correlation was found between observed TCR beta diversity and the percentage of naive T cells measured by flow cytometry. Estimates of total diversity based on one million sequenced T cells were regarded as lower bounds and as underestimates. As age increased, observed TCR beta diversity per million T cells dropped in a roughly linear way, and a significant reduction was already evident by age 40. Because the CMV infection status of the donors was unknown, age-related changes in expanded clonotypes may potentially have been confounded.

From the cysteine up to the phenylalanine, the CDR3 has a length of 17 residues. Just the 51-base CDR3 DNA is kept, in frame starting at base 1. CDR1 and CDR2, looked up from the germline V gene, are MNHEY and SVGAGI. Trimming at the junction amounts to 2 bases on V and 2 bases on J, and the germline ends lie 16 bases apart. On this clonotype itself: Its specific antigen is unknown. There are no base qualities to consult, and no much larger clone falls within one base.

The method behind the library was 5' RACE. The sequencer listed for this sample is Illumina HiSeq 2500. A second roughly 6 to 12 cycle PCR used a sample-barcoded 5' primer and a J-beta primer mix. Each TCR beta cDNA molecule received a unique molecular identifier from a template-switch 5' adaptor carrying 12 random nucleotides. At least 2.5 million CDR3-containing paired-end reads were obtained from each sample. All of the RNA was converted into first-strand cDNA using the Mint cDNA synthesis kit, with a TRBC-specific oligonucleotide serving as the primer. All cDNA was treated with uracil-DNA glycosylase and then went through a first 18-cycle PCR with the universal primers M1SS and BC2_uni_R. The study's own analysis went as follows. For normalization, 1 million high-quality reads, each with a distinct molecular identifier, were randomly selected from each sample. Reads with shared molecular identifiers were discarded instead of being binned into consensus sequences. CDR3 identification, clonotype clustering and error correction used MiTCR with a Q25 quality threshold and the strictest error-elimination algorithm. A nonparametric unseen species model with Euler transformation was used to estimate lower-bound total TCR beta diversity. The public sequencing data were trimmed at Q25 with fastp and processed into clonotypes with MiXCR by TCRdb, which kept only in-frame beta chains. Rows with a matching CDR3 protein are joined into one entry that keeps the most common DNA and genes. TCRdb assigned the V and J calls; the authors' analysis was not used. This sample holds fewer than 950,000 distinct CDR3 sequences; about 34% were observed only once. The ten largest clones capture roughly 13% of the sample.

Systemically healthy Caucasian individuals from Russia, 39 in total and aged roughly 6 to 100 years, were included as donors. Approximately 11 milliliters of peripheral blood were drawn from each donor into EDTA-treated Vacutainer tubes. Ficoll-Paque density-gradient centrifugation was used to isolate PBMCs, with at least 6.5 million per sample. Trizol reagent was used to extract total RNA from the PBMCs, yielding at least 6 micrograms per sample. For every donor, an aliquot of PBMCs went through flow cytometry to measure the percentages of naive CD45RAhigh/CD27high T cells. The sequence was obtained from a man younger than 35 in good health. The sequenced sample was blood. The rearranged chain carries TRBV6-5 and TRBJ2-1; the D gene is possibly TRBD1 or TRBD2, each agreeing over 6 bases. In nucleotide form, the sequence is TGTGCCAGCAGTTACCTCACGACAGGAGGGACCTACAATGAGCAGTTCTTC. Protein translation: CASSYLTTGGTYNEQFF.